Below, one T cell receptor beta chain is given with its context. What antigen it recognizes has not been identified. Qualities for individual bases were not recorded, and no much larger clone is one base off. The record originates from a study of PD-1 blockade in mismatch repair-deficient tumors (dated 2017 in TCRdb). Regarding the complete study: Between September 2013 and late 2016, more than 75 consecutive patients with 11 to 12 mismatch repair-deficient cancer types, all previously treated and progressing, were enrolled in the trial. Tumor-associated T cell clones in the peripheral blood of patients responding to PD-1 blockade were tracked using deep sequencing of TCR CDR3 regions.

Points the paper makes about the study in general: Rapid expansion after pembrolizumab followed by contraction, generally before radiologic responses, was shown by tumor-resident clones, which were often undetectable in blood before treatment.

Library construction relied on the immunoSEQ multiplex PCR assay. The immuneACCESS repertoire file appears here via TCRdb, limited to in-frame rearrangements. These files lack a portion of the clones; in checked studies, under half of the deficit traces to unresolved V genes, and the cause of the others is not known. The sample has approximately 25,000 clones on record, under 85% of them singletons. The ten most abundant clones make up 20% of the sample. The time point tag for this specimen amounts to: peripheral blood 12 weeks after first pembrolizumab dose. Mismatch repair deficiency in every enrolled patient was established by polymerase chain reaction or immunohistochemistry. A few patients who responded to pembrolizumab therapy underwent TCR sequencing. Pembrolizumab PD-1 blockade was prospectively tested in advanced mismatch repair-deficient cancers, regardless of tissue of origin, in the phase II trial. Peripheral blood T cell samples were collected serially, before PD-1 blockade began and at several time points afterward. Blood sampling times were reported as weeks after the first pembrolizumab dose.

The sequence derives from an adult with mismatch repair-deficient cancer. Sequencing used peripheral blood, obtained 12 weeks after starting pembrolizumab.

The DNA reads as follows: TGTGCCTGGGGCTCGGCGAGGGGGAACTCTGGAAACACCATATATTTT. Its protein is CAWGSARGNSGNTIYF. The chain employs TRBV30 and TRBJ1-3; the D gene is possibly TRBD1, with 6 bases matching. V lost 5 bases and J lost 0 bases; the stretch between them is 17 bases long. CDR1 and CDR2 are read off the germline V gene (reference sequence) as GTSNPN and SVGIG. The CDR3 runs 16 amino acids, cysteine and phenylalanine included. The retained sequence is limited to the CDR3, 48 bases, with the frame set at the first base.